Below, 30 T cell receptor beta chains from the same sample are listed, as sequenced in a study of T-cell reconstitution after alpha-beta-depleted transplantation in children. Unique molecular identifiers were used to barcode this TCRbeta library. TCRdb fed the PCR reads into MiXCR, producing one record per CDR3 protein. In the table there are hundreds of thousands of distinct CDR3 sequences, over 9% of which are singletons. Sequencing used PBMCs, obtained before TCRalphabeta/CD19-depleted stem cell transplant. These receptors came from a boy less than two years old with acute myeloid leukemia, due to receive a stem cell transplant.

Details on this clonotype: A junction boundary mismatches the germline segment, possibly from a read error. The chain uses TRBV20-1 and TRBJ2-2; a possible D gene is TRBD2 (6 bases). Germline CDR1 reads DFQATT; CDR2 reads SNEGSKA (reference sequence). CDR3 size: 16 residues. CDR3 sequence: CCARVGLALNTGELFF. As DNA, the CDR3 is TGCTGTGCTAGAGTGGGTCTAGCGTTGAACACCGGGGAGCTGTTTTTT.

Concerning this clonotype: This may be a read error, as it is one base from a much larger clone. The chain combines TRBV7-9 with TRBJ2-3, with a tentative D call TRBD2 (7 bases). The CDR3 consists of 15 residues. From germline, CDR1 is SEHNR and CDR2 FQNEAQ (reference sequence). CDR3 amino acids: CAISSRGAITDTQYF. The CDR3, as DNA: TGTGCCATCAGCTCACGGGGGGCCATCACAGATACGCAGTATTTT.

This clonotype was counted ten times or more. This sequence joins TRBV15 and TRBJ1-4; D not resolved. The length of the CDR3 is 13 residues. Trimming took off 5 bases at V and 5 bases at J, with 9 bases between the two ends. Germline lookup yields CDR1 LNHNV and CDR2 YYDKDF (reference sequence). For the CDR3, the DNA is TGTGCCACCAGCGGGAAAGGGAATGAAAAACTGTTTTTT. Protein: CATSGKGNEKLFF.

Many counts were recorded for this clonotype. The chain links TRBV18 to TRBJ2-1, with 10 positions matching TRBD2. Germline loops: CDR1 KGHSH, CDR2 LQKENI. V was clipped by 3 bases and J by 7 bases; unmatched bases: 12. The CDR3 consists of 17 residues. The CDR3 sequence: CASSPRAGGPIGNEQFF. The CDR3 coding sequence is TGTGCCAGCTCACCCCGAGCGGGAGGGCCGATAGGTAATGAGCAGTTCTTC.

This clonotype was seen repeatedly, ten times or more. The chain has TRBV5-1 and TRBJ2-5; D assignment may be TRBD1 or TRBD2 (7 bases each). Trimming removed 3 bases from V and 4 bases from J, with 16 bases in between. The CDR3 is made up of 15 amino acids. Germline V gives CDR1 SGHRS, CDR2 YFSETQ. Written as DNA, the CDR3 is TGCGCCAGCAGCTACAGGGGAGGGGGTGGAGAGACCCAGTACTTC. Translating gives CASSYRGGGGETQYF.

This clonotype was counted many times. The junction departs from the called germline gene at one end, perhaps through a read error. The DNA for the CDR3 is TGTGCCAGCAGCCGCCCGGCCCCGAATGAGCGGTTCTTC. As protein: CASSRPAPNERFF. The chain recombines TRBV12-3 or TRBV12-4 with TRBJ2-1; D remains unclear. The CDR3 is 13 amino acids.

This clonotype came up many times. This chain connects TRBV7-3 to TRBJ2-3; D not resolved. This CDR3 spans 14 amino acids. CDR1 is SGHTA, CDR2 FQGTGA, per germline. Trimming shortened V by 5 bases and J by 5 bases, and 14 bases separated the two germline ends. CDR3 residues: CASSAISRRDTQYF. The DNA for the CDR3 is TGTGCCAGCAGCGCTATATCCCGAAGAGATACGCAGTATTTT.

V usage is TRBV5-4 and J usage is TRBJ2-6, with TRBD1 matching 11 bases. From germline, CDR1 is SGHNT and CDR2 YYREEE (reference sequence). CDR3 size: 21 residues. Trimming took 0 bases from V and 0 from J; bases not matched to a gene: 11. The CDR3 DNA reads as TGTGCCAGCAGCTTGGCTTGGACAGGGGGCGGACCTCGCTCTGGGGCCAACGTCCTGACTTTC. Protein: CASSLAWTGGGPRSGANVLTF.

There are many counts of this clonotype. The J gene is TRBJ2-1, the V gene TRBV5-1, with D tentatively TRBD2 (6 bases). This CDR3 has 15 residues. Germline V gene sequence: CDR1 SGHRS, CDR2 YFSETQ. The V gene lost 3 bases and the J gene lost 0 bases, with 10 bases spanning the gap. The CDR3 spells CASSSSGLSYNEQFF. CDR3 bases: TGCGCCAGCAGCTCGTCGGGACTCTCCTACAATGAGCAGTTCTTC.

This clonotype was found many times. The CDR3 reads CASSLADHMDTQYF. As DNA, the CDR3 is TGTGCCAGCAGTCTAGCGGACCACATGGATACGCAGTATTTT. The chain recombines TRBV6-1 with TRBJ2-3; TRBD2 agrees at 7 bases. Losses at the gene ends were 5 bases for V and 6 bases for J; bases not matched to a gene: 8. This CDR3 is 14 amino acids long. CDR1 and CDR2 (germline): MNHNS, SASEGT.

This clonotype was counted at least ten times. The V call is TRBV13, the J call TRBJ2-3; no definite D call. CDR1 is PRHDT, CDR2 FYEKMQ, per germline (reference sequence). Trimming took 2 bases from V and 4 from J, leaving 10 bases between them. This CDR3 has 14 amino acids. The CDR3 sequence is CASSLMVVADTQYF. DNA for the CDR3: TGTGCCAGCAGCTTAATGGTGGTGGCAGATACGCAGTATTTT.

DNA for the CDR3: TGTGCCAGCACCACCCCCGGAGGGGCCCCCTACGAGCAGTACTTC. Translated, it gives CASTTPGGAPYEQYF. The chain carries TRBV28 and TRBJ2-7; D possibly corresponds to TRBD2 (6 bases). In germline, CDR1 is MDHEN, CDR2 SYDVKM. V lost 7 bases, J lost 2 bases, and 18 bases lay in between. The CDR3 totals 15 residues.

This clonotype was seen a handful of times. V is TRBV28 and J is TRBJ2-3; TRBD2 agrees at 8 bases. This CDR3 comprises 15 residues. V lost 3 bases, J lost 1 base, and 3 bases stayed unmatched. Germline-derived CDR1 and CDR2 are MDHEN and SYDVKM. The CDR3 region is CASSFSGSRTDTQYF. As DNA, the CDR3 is TGTGCCAGCAGTTTCAGCGGGAGTCGCACAGATACGCAGTATTTT.

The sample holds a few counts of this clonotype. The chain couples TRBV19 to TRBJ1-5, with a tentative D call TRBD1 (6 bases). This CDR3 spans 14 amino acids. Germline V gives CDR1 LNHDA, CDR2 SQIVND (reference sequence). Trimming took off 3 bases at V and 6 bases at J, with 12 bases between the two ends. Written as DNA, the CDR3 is TGTGCCAGTAGTATTTGGGGGGCCAGTCAGCCCCAGCATTTT. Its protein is CASSIWGASQPQHF.

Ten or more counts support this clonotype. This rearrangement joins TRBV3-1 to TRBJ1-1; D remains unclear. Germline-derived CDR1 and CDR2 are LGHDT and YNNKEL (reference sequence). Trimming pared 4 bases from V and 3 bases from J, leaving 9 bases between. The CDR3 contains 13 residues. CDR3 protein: CASSLRLYTEAFF. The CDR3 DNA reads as TGTGCCAGCAGCCTCCGGTTATACACTGAAGCTTTCTTT.

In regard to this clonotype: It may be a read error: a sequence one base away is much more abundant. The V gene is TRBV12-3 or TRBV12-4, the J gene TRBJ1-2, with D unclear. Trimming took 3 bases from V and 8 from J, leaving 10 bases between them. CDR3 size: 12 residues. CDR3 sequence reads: CASSFGNRGYTF. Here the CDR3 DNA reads TGTGCCAGCAGTTTCGGCAATCGCGGCTACACCTTC.

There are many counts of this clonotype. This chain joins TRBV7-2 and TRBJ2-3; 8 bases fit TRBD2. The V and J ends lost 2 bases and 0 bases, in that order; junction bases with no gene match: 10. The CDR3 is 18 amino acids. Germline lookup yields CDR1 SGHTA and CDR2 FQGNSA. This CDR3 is CASSLQSFGLASTDTQYF. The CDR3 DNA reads TGTGCCAGCAGCTTACAGTCTTTCGGACTAGCCAGCACAGATACGCAGTATTTT.

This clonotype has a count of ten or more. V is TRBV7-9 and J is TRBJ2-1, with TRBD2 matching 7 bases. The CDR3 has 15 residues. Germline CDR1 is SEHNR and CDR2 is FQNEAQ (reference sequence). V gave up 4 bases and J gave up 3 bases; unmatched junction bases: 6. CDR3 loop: CASSSLAVFYNEQFF. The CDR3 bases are TGTGCCAGCAGCTCCCTAGCGGTCTTCTACAATGAGCAGTTCTTC.

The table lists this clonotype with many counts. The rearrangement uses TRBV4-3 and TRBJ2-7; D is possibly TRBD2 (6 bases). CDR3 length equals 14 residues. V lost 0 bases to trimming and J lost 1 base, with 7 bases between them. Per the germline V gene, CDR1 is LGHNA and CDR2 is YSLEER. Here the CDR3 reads CASSQEGGSYEQYF. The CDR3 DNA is TGCGCCAGCAGCCAAGAGGGGGGTTCCTACGAGCAGTACTTC.

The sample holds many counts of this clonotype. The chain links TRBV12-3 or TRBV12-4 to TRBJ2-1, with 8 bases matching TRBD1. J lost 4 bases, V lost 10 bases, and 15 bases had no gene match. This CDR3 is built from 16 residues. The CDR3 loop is CATGPAGRGLYNEQFF. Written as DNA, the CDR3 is TGTGCCACCGGTCCCGCGGGCAGGGGGCTATACAATGAGCAGTTCTTC.

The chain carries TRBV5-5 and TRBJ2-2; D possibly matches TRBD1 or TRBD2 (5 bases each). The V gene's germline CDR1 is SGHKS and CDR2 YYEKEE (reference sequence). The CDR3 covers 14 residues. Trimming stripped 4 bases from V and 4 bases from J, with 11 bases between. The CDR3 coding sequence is TGTGCCAGCAGCCCGGAGGACATCACCGGGGAGCTGTTTTTT. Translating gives CASSPEDITGELFF.

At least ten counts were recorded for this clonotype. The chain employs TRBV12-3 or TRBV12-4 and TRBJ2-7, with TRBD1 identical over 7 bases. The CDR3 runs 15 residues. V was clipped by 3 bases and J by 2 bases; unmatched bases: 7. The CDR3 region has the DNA TGTGCCAGCAGTTTCCCGGGACAGAGCCCCTACGAGCAGTACTTC. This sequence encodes CASSFPGQSPYEQYF.

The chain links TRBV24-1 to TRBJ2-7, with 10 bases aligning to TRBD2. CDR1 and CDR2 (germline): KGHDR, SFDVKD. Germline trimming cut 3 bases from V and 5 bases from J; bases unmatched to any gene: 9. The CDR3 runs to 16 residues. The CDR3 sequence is CATSDVSSGRRNEQYF. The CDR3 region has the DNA TGTGCCACCAGTGATGTCAGTAGCGGGAGGAGGAACGAGCAGTACTTC.

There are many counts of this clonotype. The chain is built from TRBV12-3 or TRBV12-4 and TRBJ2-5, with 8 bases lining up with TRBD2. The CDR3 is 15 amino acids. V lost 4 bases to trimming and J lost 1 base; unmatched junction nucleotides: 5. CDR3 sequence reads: CASSSSGGVQETQYF. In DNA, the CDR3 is TGTGCCAGCAGTTCCAGCGGGGGTGTCCAAGAGACCCAGTACTTC.

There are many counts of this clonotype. The CDR3 sequence is CASSTGEDYGYTF. The CDR3 DNA reads TGCGCCAGCAGTACGGGGGAGGACTATGGCTACACCTTC. The chain combines TRBV5-1 with TRBJ1-2, with D maybe TRBD1 (5 bases). Trimming removed 5 bases at V and 3 bases at J, with 11 bases between. CDR1 and CDR2 (germline): SGHRS, YFSETQ. The CDR3 spans 13 residues. Using reference TRBV5-1 and TRBJ1-2 for the parts outside the CDR3, the full variable domain is KAGVTQTPRYLIKTRGQQVTLSCSPISGHRSVSWYQQTPGQGLQFLFEYFSETQRNKGNFPGRFSGRQFSNSRSEMNVSTLELGDSALYLCASSTGEDYGYTFGSGTRLTVV.

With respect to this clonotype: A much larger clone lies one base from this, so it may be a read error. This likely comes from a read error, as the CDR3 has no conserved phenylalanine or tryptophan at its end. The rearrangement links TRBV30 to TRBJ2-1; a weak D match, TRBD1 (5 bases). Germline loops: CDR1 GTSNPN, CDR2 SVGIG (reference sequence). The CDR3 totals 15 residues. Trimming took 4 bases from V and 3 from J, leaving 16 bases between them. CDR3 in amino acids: CAWNQGIGVYNEQFS. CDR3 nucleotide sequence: TGTGCCTGGAACCAGGGCATAGGGGTCTACAATGAGCAGTTCTCC.

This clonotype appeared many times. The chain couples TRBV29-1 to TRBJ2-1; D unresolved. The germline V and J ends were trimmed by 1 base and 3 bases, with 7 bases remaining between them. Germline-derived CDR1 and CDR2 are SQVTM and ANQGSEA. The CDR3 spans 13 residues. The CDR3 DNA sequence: TGCAGCGTTGAAGTCGGATTCTACAATGAGCAGTTCTTC. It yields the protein CSVEVGFYNEQFF.

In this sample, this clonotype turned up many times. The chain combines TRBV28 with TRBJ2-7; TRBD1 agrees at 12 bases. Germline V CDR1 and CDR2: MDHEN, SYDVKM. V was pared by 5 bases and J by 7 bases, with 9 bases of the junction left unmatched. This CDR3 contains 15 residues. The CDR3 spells CASSATGTGGLEQYF. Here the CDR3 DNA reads TGTGCCAGCAGTGCAACCGGGACAGGGGGCTTGGAGCAGTACTTC.

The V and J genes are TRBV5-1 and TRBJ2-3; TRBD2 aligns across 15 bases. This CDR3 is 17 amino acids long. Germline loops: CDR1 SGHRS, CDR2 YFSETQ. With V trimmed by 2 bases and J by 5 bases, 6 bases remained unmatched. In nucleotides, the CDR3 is TGCGCCAGCAGCTTAGCCGGACTAGCGGGGGGGCAAGATACGCAGTATTTT. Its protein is CASSLAGLAGGQDTQYF.

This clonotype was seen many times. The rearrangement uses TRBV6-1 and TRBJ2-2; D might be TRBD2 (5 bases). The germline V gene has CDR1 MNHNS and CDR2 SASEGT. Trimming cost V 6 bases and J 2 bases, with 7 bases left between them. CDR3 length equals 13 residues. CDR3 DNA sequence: TGTGCCAGCAGGGAGGTCAACACCGGGGAGCTGTTTTTT. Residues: CASREVNTGELFF.